These 8 T cell receptor beta chains share one sample of origin, sequenced in a study of blood T cell repertoires in COVID-19. Using immunoSEQ multiplex PCR, the repertoire was profiled, and TCRdb retains in-frame clones only, with some absent. The sample consists of approximately 270,000 clones, approximately 90% of them appearing once. Sequencing was performed on PBMCs or T cells enriched from blood (not recorded which). The receptors originated from a man aged 40-50 years who had been exposed to COVID-19.

The chain couples TRBV10-3 to TRBJ1-2; 8 nucleotides agree with TRBD1. The J segment lost 5 bases and the V segment lost 6 bases, leaving 5 bases of the junction unmatched. Germline V gene lookup returns CDR1 ENHRY and CDR2 SYGVKD. There are 13 residues in the CDR3. This CDR3 is CAISPDRGYGYTF. In nucleotides, the CDR3 is TGTGCCATCAGCCCCGACAGGGGATATGGCTACACCTTC.

Details on this clone: The same CDR3 arises from other DNA sequences in this sample as well. The J gene is TRBJ1-1, the V gene TRBV9; 9 nucleotides match TRBD1. Looked up from germline, CDR1 is SGDLS and CDR2 is YYNGEE. V lost 2 bases, J lost 1 base, and 3 bases stayed unmatched. There are 15 residues in the CDR3. The chain's CDR3 is CASSVGGQGNTEAFF. The CDR3, as DNA: TGTGCCAGCAGCGTGGGGGGACAGGGGAACACTGAAGCTTTCTTT.

V and J are TRBV6-5 and TRBJ1-1; D gene uncertain. Trimming removed 0 bases from V and 1 base from J, with 6 bases in between. The CDR3 loop spans 14 amino acids. Germline assignment: CDR1 MNHEY and CDR2 SVGAGI. The CDR3 reads CASSYSIRNTEAFF. In DNA, the CDR3 is TGTGCCAGCAGTTACTCGATTAGGAACACTGAAGCTTTCTTT.

The chain's CDR3 is CASRWTGDTEAFF. The CDR3, as DNA: TGTGCCAGTAGATGGACAGGGGACACTGAAGCTTTCTTT. The chain joins TRBV19 to TRBJ1-1, with 9 bases aligning to TRBD1. The V and J ends lost 6 bases and 3 bases, in that order; junction bases with no gene match: 2. Germline V gene data show CDR1 as LNHDA and CDR2 as SQIVND (reference sequence). This CDR3 is built from 13 residues.

V and J are TRBV19 and TRBJ1-1; 7 nucleotides match TRBD1. The CDR3 spans 14 residues. After removal of 7 bases from V and 4 bases from J, the junction contained 9 bases not matched to a gene. Germline V lookup: CDR1 LNHDA, CDR2 SQIVND (reference sequence). Here the CDR3 DNA reads TGTGCCAGTACCCCTTCCCGACAGGGCACTGAAGCTTTCTTT. It specifies CASTPSRQGTEAFF.

The chain couples TRBV28 to TRBJ2-3, with D possibly being TRBD1 (6 bases). CDR3 length: 16 residues. V gave up 5 bases and J gave up 0 bases, with 15 bases separating them. Germline loops: CDR1 MDHEN, CDR2 SYDVKM. For the CDR3, the DNA is TGTGCCAGCAGTCCCGCTCCAGGGGAAAGCACAGATACGCAGTATTTT. Translating it yields CASSPAPGESTDTQYF.

This clone was seen at least ten times. In DNA, the CDR3 is TGTGCTAGTGGTTTGGCGACTAGGGGACAGGTCTATGGCTACACCTTC. Amino acids: CASGLATRGQVYGYTF. This sequence joins TRBV12-5 and TRBJ1-2; 8 bases match TRBD1. After removal of 1 base from V and 4 bases from J, the junction contained 8 bases not matched to a gene. The CDR3 length is 16 residues. Looked up from germline, CDR1 is LGHNT and CDR2 is FRNRAP. Drawing the rest from reference TRBV12-5 and TRBJ1-2, the complete variable domain is DARVTQTPRHKVTEMGQEVTMRCQPILGHNTVFWYRQTMMQGLELLAYFRNRAPLDDSGMPKDRFSAEMPDATLATLKIQPSEPRDSAVYFCASGLATRGQVYGYTFGSGTRLTVV.

This chain connects TRBV2 to TRBJ1-2, with 11 bases identical to TRBD1. The CDR3 length is 15 residues. V gave up 6 bases and J gave up 8 bases; unmatched junction bases: 11. Germline V lookup: CDR1 SNHLY, CDR2 FYNNEI. CDR3 residues: CASRVGTGGGQGYTF. The CDR3 nucleotides are TGTGCCAGCAGGGTCGGGACAGGGGGAGGCCAAGGCTACACCTTC.